This T cell receptor (beta chain) was found in a study of T cell responses to AZD1222 COVID-19 vaccine. Whole-study context: Second-dose schedules of about 4 or about 12 weeks were combined.

The protocol was immunoSEQ multiplex PCR, while the TCRdb copy is restricted to in-frame clones and leaves out a portion. This sample has more than 150,000 clones, with approximately 90% found just once. The CDR3 covers 15 residues. Germline V lookup: CDR1 MNHEY, CDR2 SMNVEV (reference sequence). Trimming removed 4 bases at V and 3 bases at J, with 16 bases between. This rearrangement joins TRBV27 to TRBJ2-7; a weak D match, TRBD2 (6 bases). The sequence was collected from an adult in good health. The sequences come from peripheral blood, collected on day 0 of AZD1222 vaccination. The CDR3 coding sequence is TGTGCCAGCAGTTCCCATGCGGGATCAGACTACGAGCAGTACTTC. Protein sequence: CASSSHAGSDYEQYF.